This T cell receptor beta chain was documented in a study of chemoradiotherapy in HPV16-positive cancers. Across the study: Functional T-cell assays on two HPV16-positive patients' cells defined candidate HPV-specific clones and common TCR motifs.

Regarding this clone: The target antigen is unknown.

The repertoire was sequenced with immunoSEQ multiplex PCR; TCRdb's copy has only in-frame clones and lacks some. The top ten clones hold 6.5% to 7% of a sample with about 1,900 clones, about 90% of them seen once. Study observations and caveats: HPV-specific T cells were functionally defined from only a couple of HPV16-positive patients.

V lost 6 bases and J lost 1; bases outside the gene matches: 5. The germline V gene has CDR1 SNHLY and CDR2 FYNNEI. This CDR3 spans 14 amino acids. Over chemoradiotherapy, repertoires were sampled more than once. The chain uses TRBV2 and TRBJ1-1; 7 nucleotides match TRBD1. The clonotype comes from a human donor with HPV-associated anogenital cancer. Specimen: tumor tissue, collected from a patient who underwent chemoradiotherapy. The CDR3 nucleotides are TGTGCCAGCAGCGGGACAGTCCAGAACACTGAAGCTTTCTTT. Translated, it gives CASSGTVQNTEAFF.